This TCR beta chain was obtained from a study of T cell responses to AZD1222 COVID-19 vaccine. Only in-frame clones appear in the TCRdb table, and some are missing; sequencing was by immunoSEQ multiplex PCR. This table has 55,000 to 75,000 clones, 88% appearing once. Points from the study as a whole: Across spike, vaccine-associated CD4 TCRs were found, dominant at 160-218 and 743-854. In all cases, repertoires were sampled only after the peak T cell response. The breadth and depth of Spike-specific TCRs increased once two AZD1222 doses had been given. Females outnumbered males among donors, who were mostly white British; clonal diversity was possibly underestimated.

Turning to this clone: Antigen specificity is unknown.

V dropped 5 bases and J dropped 6; count of bases not matched to a gene: 12. The CDR3 extends over 15 amino acids. The V gene's germline CDR1 is PRHDT and CDR2 FYEKMQ (reference sequence). Source: peripheral blood, taken on day 0 of AZD1222 vaccination. The chain carries TRBV13 and TRBJ2-7; 8 nucleotides match TRBD2. The TCR was taken from an adult in good health. The CDR3 region is CASSISGRRWGEQYF. The CDR3 DNA is TGTGCCAGCAGCATAAGCGGGAGACGATGGGGCGAGCAGTACTTC.